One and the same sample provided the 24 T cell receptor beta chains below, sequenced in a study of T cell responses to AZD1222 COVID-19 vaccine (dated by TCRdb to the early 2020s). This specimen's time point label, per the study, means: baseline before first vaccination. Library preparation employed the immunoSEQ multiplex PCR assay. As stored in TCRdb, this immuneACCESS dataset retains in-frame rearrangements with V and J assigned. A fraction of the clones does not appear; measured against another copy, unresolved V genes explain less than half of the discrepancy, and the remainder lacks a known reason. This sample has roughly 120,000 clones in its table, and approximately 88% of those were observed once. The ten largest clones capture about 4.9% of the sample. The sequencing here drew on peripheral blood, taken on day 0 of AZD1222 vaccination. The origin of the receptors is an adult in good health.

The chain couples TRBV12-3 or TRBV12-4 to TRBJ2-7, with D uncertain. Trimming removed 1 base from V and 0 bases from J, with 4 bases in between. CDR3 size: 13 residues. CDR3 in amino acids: CASSLDRSYEQYF. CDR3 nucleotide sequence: TGTGCCAGCAGTTTAGATCGCTCCTACGAGCAGTACTTC.

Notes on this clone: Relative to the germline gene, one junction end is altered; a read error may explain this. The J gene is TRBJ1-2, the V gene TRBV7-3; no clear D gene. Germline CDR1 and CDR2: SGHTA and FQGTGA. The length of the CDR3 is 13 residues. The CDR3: CASSRTLNDGYTF. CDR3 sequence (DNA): TGTGCCAGCAGCCGGACCCTTAACGATGGCTACACCTTC.

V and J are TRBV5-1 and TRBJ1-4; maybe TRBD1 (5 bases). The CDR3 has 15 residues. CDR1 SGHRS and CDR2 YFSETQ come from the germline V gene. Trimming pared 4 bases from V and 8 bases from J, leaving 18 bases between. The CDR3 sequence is CASSLEVGAGEKLFF. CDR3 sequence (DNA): TGCGCCAGCAGCCTTGAGGTTGGGGCAGGGGAAAAACTGTTTTTT.

In DNA form, the CDR3 reads TGTGCCATCAGTGAGTCAATGGCCGCCCAAAACGGAAGAACAGATACGCAGTATTTT. Encoded protein: CAISESMAAQNGRTDTQYF. The J gene is TRBJ2-3, the V gene TRBV10-3; D is uncertain. The CDR3 spans 19 residues. CDR1 is ENHRY, CDR2 SYGVKD, per germline. The V end lost 0 bases, the J end lost 3 bases, and 22 bases lay between the germline ends.

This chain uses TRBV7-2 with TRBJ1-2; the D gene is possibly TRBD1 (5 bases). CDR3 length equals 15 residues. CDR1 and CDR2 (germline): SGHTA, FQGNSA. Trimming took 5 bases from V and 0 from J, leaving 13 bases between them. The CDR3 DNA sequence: TGTGCCAGCAGCCGCGACAGCCTAGCTAACTATGGCTACACCTTC. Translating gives CASSRDSLANYGYTF. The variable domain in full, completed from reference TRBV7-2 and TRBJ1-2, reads GAGVSQSPSNKVTEKGKDVELRCDPISGHTALYWYRQSLGQGLEFLIYFQGNSAPDKSGLPSDRFSAERTGGSVSTLTIQRTQQEDSAVYLCASSRDSLANYGYTFGSGTRLTVV.

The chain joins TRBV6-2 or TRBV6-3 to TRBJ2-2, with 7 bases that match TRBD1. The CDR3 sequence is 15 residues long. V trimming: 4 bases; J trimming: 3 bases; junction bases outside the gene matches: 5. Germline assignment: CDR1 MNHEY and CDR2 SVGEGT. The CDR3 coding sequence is TGTGCCAGCAGTTGGGGACAGAGGGACACCGGGGAGCTGTTTTTT. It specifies CASSWGQRDTGELFF.

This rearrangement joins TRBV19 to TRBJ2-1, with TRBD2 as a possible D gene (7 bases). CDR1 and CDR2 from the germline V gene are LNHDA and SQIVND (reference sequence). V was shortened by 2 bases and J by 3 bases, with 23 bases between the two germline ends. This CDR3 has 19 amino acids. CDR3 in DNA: TGTGCCAGTAGTATAACCCGCAGTGGGGCGGGGGCCTACTACAATGAGCAGTTCTTC. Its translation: CASSITRSGAGAYYNEQFF.

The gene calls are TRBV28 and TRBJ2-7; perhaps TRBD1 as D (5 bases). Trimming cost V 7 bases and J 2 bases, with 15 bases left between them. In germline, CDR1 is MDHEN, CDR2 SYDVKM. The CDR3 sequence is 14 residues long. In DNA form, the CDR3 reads TGTGCCAGCACGGACACCACCGTCCCCTACGAGCAGTACTTC. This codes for CASTDTTVPYEQYF.

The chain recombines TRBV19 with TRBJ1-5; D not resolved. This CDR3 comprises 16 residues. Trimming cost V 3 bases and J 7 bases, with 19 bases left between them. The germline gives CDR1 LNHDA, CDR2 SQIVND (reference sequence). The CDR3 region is CASSIRSPQDGQPQHF. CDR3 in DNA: TGTGCCAGTAGTATCCGATCCCCCCAAGACGGCCAGCCCCAGCATTTT.

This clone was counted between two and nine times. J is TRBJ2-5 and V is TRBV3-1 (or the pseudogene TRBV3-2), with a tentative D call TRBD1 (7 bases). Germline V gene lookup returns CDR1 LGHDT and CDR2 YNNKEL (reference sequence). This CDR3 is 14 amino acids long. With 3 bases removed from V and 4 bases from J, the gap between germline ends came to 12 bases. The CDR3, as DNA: TGTGCCAGCAGCCAGAGGAGGGGGCTAGAGACCCAGTACTTC. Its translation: CASSQRRGLETQYF.

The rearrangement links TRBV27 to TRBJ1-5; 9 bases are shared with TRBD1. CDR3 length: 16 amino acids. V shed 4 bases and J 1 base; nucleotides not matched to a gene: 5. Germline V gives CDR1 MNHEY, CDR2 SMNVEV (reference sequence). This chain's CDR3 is CASSSRQGGSNQPQHF. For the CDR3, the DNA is TGTGCCAGCAGTTCCCGACAGGGGGGGAGCAATCAGCCCCAGCATTTT.

This chain's CDR3 is CASSPDRDNEQYF. CDR3 DNA: TGTGCCAGCAGCCCCGACAGGGACAACGAGCAGTACTTC. V usage is TRBV9 and J usage is TRBJ2-7; 7 nucleotides agree with TRBD1. CDR3 length equals 13 residues. Losses at the gene ends were 4 bases for V and 5 bases for J; bases not matched to a gene: 6. CDR1 and CDR2 (germline): SGDLS, YYNGEE.

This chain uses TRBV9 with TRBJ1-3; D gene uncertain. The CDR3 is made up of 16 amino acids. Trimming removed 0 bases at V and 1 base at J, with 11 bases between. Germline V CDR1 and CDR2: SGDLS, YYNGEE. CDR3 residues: CASSVEERTSGNTIYF. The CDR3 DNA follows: TGTGCCAGCAGCGTAGAGGAGAGGACGTCTGGAAACACCATATATTTT.

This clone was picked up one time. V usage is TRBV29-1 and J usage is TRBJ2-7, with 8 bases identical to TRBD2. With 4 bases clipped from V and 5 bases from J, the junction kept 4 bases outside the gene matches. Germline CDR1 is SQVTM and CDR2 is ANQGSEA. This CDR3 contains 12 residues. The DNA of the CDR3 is TGCAGCGTTGGGGCGGGGGGCAACGAGCAGTACTTC. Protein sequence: CSVGAGGNEQYF.

CDR3: CASSLGWDRSVELFF. The CDR3 DNA reads TGTGCCAGCAGCTTAGGATGGGACCGATCTGTTGAACTGTTTTTT. This chain uses TRBV7-9 with TRBJ1-4; tentative D call: TRBD1 (5 bases). Trimming took 1 base from V and 12 from J, leaving 18 bases between them. The germline CDR1 and CDR2 sequences are SEHNR and FQNEAQ (reference sequence). The CDR3 runs 15 residues.

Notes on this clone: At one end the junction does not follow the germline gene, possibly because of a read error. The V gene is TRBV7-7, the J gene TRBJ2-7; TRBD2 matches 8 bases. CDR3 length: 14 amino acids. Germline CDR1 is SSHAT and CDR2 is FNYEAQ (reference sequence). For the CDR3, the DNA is TGTGCTAGCATTCCGGGGGGGAGCTCCTACGAGCAGTACTTC. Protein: CASIPGGSSYEQYF.

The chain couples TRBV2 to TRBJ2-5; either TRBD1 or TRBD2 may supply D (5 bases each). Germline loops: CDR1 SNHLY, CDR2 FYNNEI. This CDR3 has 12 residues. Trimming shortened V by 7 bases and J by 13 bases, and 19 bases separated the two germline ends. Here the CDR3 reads CASKERGSVWYF. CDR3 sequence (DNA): TGTGCCAGCAAGGAGAGGGGCTCGGTTTGGTACTTC.

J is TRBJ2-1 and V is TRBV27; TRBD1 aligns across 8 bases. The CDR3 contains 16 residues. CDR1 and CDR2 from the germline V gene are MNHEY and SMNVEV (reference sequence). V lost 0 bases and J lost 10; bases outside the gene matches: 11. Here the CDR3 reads CASSLSMGTGHGEQFF. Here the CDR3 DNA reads TGTGCCAGCAGTTTATCGATGGGGACAGGTCATGGCGAGCAGTTCTTC.

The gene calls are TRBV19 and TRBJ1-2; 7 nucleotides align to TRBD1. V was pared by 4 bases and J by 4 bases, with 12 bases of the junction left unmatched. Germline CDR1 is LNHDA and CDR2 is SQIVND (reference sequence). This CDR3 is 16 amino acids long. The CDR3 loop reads CASSKNGQALSYGYTF. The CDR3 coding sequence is TGTGCCAGTAGTAAAAATGGACAGGCGCTATCCTATGGCTACACCTTC.

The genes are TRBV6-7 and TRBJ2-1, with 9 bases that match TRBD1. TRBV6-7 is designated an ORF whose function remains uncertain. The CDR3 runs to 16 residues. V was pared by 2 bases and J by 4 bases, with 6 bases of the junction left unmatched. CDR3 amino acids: CASSYLTGQGYNEQFF. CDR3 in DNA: TGTGCCAGCAGTTACCTTACGGGACAGGGTTACAATGAGCAGTTCTTC.

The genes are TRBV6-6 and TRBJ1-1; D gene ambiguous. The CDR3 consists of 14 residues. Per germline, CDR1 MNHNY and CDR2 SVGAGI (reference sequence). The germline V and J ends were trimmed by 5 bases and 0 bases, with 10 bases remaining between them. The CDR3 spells CASSDGSVNTEAFF. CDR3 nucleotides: TGTGCCAGCAGTGACGGGTCCGTGAACACTGAAGCTTTCTTT.

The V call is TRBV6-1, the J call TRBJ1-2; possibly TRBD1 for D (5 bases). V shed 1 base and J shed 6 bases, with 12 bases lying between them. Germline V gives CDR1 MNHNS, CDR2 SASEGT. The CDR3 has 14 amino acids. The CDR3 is CASSEGGVLNGYTF. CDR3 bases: TGTGCCAGCAGTGAAGGGGGCGTTTTAAATGGCTACACCTTC.

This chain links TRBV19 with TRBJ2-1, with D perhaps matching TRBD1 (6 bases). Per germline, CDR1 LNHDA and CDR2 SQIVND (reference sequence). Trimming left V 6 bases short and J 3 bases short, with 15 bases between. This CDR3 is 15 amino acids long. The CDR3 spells CASRLDSGSYNEQFF. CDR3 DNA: TGTGCCAGTAGACTGGACAGTGGGAGCTACAATGAGCAGTTCTTC.

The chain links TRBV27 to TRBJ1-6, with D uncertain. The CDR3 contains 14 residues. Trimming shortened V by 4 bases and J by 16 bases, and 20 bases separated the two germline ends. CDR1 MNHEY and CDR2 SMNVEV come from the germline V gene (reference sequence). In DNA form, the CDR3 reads TGTGCCAGCAGTTCATCGGGCCCAACGACCCTTCTCCACTTT. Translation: CASSSSGPTTLLHF.